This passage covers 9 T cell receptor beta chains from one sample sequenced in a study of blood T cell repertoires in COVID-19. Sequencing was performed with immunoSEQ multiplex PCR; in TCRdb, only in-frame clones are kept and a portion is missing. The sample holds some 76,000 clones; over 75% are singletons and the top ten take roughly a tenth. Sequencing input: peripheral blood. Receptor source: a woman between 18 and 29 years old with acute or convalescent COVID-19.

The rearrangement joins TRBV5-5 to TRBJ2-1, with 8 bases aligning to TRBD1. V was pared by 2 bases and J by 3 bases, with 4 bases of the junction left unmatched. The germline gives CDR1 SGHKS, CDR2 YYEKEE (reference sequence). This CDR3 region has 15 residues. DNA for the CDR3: TGTGCCAGCAGCTTTACGGACAGGGACTACAATGAGCAGTTCTTC. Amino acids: CASSFTDRDYNEQFF.

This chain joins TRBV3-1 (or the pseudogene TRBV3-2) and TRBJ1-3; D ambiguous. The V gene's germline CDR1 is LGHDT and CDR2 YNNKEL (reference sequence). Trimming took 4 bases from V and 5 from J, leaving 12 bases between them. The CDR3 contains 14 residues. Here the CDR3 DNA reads TGTGCCAGCAGCCCCACGGGAGGCCGAAACACCATATATTTT. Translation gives CASSPTGGRNTIYF.

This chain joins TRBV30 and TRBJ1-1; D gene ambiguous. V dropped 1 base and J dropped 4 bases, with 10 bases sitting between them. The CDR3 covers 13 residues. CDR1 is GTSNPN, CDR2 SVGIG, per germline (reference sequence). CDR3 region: CAWSDLGITEAFF. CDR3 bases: TGTGCCTGGAGTGACCTCGGGATCACTGAAGCTTTCTTT.

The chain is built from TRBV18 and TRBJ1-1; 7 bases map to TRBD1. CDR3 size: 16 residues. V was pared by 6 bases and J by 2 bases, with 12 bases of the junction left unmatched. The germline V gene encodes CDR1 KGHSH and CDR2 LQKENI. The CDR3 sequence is CASSPTQGVVNTEAFF. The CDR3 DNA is TGTGCCAGCTCGCCAACCCAGGGGGTGGTTAACACTGAAGCTTTCTTT.

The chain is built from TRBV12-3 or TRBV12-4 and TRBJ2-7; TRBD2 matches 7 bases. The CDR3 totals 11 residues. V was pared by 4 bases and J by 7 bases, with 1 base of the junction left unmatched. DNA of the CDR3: TGTGCCAGCAGTTGGGGGGGAGAGCAGTACTTC. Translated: CASSWGGEQYF.

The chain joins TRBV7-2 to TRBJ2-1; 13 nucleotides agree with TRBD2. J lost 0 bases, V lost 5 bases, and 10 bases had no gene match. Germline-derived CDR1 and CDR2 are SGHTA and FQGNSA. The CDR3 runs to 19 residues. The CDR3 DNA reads TGTGCCAGCAGCAACCCGGGACTAGCGGGACCTGGCTCCTACAATGAGCAGTTCTTC. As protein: CASSNPGLAGPGSYNEQFF. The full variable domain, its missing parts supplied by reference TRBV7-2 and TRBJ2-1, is GAGVSQSPSNKVTEKGKDVELRCDPISGHTALYWYRQSLGQGLEFLIYFQGNSAPDKSGLPSDRFSAERTGGSVSTLTIQRTQQEDSAVYLCASSNPGLAGPGSYNEQFFGPGTRLTVL.

The CDR3: CASSLGGNTEAFF. CDR3 in DNA: TGTGCCAGCAGCCTGGGAGGGAACACTGAAGCTTTCTTT. This chain connects TRBV12-3 or TRBV12-4 to TRBJ1-1; D is unresolved. V shed 6 bases and J shed 1 base, with 9 bases lying between them. CDR3 length equals 13 residues.

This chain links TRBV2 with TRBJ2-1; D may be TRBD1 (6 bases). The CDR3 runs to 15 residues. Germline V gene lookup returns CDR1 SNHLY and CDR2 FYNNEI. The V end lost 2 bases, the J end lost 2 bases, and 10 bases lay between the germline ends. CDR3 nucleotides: TGTGCCAGCAGTGAATCCAACAGGGCCTACAATGAGCAGTTCTTC. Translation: CASSESNRAYNEQFF. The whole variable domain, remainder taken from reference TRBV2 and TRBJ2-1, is EPEVTQTPSHQVTQMGQEVILRCVPISNHLYFYWYRQILGQKVEFLVSFYNNEISEKSEIFDDQFSVERPDGSNFTLKIRSTKLEDSAMYFCASSESNRAYNEQFFGPGTRLTVL.

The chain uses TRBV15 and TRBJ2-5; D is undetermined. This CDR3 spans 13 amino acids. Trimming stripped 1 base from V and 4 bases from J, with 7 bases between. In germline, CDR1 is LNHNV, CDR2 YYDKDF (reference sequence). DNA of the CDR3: TGTGCCACCAGCAGAGTCCCCTCAGAGACCCAGTACTTC. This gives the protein CATSRVPSETQYF.